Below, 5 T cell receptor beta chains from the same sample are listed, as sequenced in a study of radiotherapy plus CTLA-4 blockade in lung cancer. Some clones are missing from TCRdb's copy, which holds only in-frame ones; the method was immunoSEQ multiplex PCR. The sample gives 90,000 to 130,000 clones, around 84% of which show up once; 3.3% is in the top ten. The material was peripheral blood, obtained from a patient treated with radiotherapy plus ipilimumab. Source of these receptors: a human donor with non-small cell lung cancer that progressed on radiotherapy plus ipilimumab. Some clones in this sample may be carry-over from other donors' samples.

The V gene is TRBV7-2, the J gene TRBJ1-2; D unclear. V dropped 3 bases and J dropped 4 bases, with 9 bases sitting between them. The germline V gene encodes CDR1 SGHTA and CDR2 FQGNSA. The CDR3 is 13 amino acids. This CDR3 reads CASSFGEIYGYTF. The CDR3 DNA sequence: TGTGCCAGCAGCTTCGGGGAGATCTATGGCTACACCTTC. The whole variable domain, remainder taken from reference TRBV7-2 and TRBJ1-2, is GAGVSQSPSNKVTEKGKDVELRCDPISGHTALYWYRQSLGQGLEFLIYFQGNSAPDKSGLPSDRFSAERTGGSVSTLTIQRTQQEDSAVYLCASSFGEIYGYTFGSGTRLTVV.

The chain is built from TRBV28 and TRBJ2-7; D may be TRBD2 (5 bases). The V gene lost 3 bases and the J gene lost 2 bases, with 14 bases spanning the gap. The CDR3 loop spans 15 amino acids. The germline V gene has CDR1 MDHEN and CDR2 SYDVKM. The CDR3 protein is CASSFGLNPTYEQYF. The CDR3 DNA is TGTGCCAGCAGTTTCGGACTTAATCCTACCTACGAGCAGTACTTC.

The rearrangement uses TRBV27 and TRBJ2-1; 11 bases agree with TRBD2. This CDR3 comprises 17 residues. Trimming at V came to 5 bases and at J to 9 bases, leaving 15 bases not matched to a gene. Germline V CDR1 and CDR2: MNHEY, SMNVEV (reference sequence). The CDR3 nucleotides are TGTGCCAGCAGTCCCCAGCCCTTAGCGGGGGGGTTGGGTGAGCAGTTCTTC. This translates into CASSPQPLAGGLGEQFF.

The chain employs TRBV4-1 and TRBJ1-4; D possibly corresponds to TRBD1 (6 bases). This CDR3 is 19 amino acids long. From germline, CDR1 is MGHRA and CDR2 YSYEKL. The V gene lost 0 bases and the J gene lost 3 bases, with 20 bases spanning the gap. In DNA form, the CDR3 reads TGCGCCAGCAGCCAAGACTCCGCAGGAGCCGCAGGGGCTAATGAAAAACTGTTTTTT. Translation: CASSQDSAGAAGANEKLFF.

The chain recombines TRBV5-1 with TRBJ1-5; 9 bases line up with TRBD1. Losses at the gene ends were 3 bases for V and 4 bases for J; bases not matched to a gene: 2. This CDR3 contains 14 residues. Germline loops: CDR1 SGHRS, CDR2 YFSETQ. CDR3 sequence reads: CASSSGQGNQPQHF. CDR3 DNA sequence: TGCGCCAGCAGCTCCGGACAGGGGAATCAGCCCCAGCATTTT.